One sample yielded the 21 T cell receptor beta chains listed below, sequenced in a study of T cell responses to AZD1222 COVID-19 vaccine. TCRdb's copy holds only in-frame clones and misses some; the assay was immunoSEQ multiplex PCR. The sample yields 250,000 to 300,000 clones, about 94% seen once. Sequenced here: peripheral blood, sampled 28 days after the second AZD1222 dose. The receptors stem from an adult who received the AZD1222 COVID-19 vaccine.

This clone was seen once. This rearrangement joins TRBV14 to TRBJ2-5; no definite D call. This CDR3 has 15 amino acids. Trimming cost V 1 base and J 5 bases, with 14 bases left between them. Germline V gene sequence: CDR1 SGHDN, CDR2 FVKESK. The CDR3 nucleotides read TGTGCCAGCAGCCAAGCCCGTAATAGATGGGAGACCCAGTACTTC. Residues: CASSQARNRWETQYF.

This clone was recorded only once. V and J are TRBV10-3 and TRBJ2-3, with 9 bases identical to TRBD1. The CDR3 is 16 residues long. CDR1 and CDR2 from the germline V gene are ENHRY and SYGVKD. Unmatched junction bases numbered 8, after V lost 6 bases and J lost 1 base. The CDR3 sequence is CAISHQDRGGTDTQYF. The DNA for the CDR3 is TGTGCCATCAGCCATCAGGACAGGGGAGGCACAGATACGCAGTATTTT.

This sequence joins TRBV29-1 and TRBJ1-2; D is perhaps TRBD1 (5 bases). V was pared by 6 bases and J by 4 bases, with 12 bases between. The CDR3 is 12 amino acids. Germline values: CDR1 SQVTM, CDR2 ANQGSEA. The CDR3 protein is CSVADSLYGYTF. The CDR3 region has the DNA TGCAGCGTGGCTGACAGTCTCTATGGCTACACCTTC.

The chain joins TRBV7-9 to TRBJ2-5, with 11 bases aligning to TRBD2. V lost 5 bases to trimming and J lost 5 bases; unmatched junction nucleotides: 10. The CDR3 runs 16 residues. Germline V CDR1 and CDR2: SEHNR, FQNEAQ (reference sequence). The CDR3 here is CASSPLAGGGLETQYF. DNA for the CDR3: TGTGCCAGCAGCCCCCTAGCGGGAGGCGGATTGGAGACCCAGTACTTC.

Only one count was recorded for this clone. This chain joins TRBV10-1 and TRBJ2-7; no firm D call. V dropped 0 bases and J dropped 6 bases, with 9 bases sitting between them. CDR3 length equals 13 residues. CDR1 is WNHNN and CDR2 is SYGVQD in the germline V gene (reference sequence). The CDR3 sequence is CASSESGRVEQYF. The CDR3 DNA sequence: TGCGCCAGCAGTGAGTCCGGCCGAGTCGAGCAGTACTTC.

This chain links TRBV28 with TRBJ2-1; 8 bases are shared with TRBD2. Germline V CDR1 and CDR2: MDHEN, SYDVKM. This CDR3 is 12 amino acids long. The trim removed 3 bases at V and 9 bases at J, leaving 1 base unmatched. CDR3 coding DNA: TGTGCCAGCAGTTTTCGGGGGGGTGAGCAGTTCTTC. Translation gives CASSFRGGEQFF.

The chain couples TRBV7-2 to TRBJ1-2; 9 nucleotides align to TRBD1. This CDR3 spans 15 amino acids. V shed 4 bases and J 1 base; nucleotides not matched to a gene: 4. Per germline, CDR1 SGHTA and CDR2 FQGNSA. CDR3 in DNA: TGTGCCAGCAGCTCCTGGACAGGGGTTAACTATGGCTACACCTTC. Translated, it gives CASSSWTGVNYGYTF.

The rearrangement links TRBV19 to TRBJ2-2; TRBD2 agrees at 7 bases. Germline V gene lookup returns CDR1 LNHDA and CDR2 SQIVND (reference sequence). CDR3 size: 15 residues. With V trimmed by 7 bases and J by 1 base, 6 bases remained unmatched. The CDR3: CASKFGTMNTGELFF. The CDR3 coding sequence is TGTGCCAGTAAATTTGGGACTATGAACACCGGGGAGCTGTTTTTT.

The rearrangement uses TRBV25-1 and TRBJ2-1, with 9 bases identical to TRBD1. After removal of 1 base from V and 9 bases from J, the junction contained 4 bases not matched to a gene. Germline V gene data show CDR1 as MGHDK and CDR2 as SYGVNS. This CDR3 has 14 amino acids. This CDR3 is CASSELGQGTEQFF. DNA for the CDR3: TGTGCCAGCAGTGAATTAGGACAGGGGACTGAGCAGTTCTTC.

The chain employs TRBV4-1 and TRBJ1-2; no definite D call. V was trimmed by 4 bases and J by 1 base, leaving 10 bases between them. Looked up from germline, CDR1 is MGHRA and CDR2 is YSYEKL. The CDR3 has 14 amino acids. Written as DNA, the CDR3 is TGCGCCAGCAGCCCGCTTCGCGTTAACTATGGCTACACCTTC. It is translated as CASSPLRVNYGYTF.

The V call is TRBV24-1, the J call TRBJ2-5; perhaps TRBD2 as D (7 bases). Germline lookup yields CDR1 KGHDR and CDR2 SFDVKD. Between the trimmed V and J ends, which lost 5 bases and 4 bases, there was a span of 16 bases. The CDR3 contains 15 residues. Here the CDR3 DNA reads TGTGCCACCAGTGTAAAAGGACTAGGGGGAGAGACCCAGTACTTC. As protein: CATSVKGLGGETQYF.

The rearrangement links TRBV2 to TRBJ1-6; D might be TRBD1 (5 bases). Trimming shortened V by 6 bases and J by 0 bases, and 9 bases separated the two germline ends. The germline gives CDR1 SNHLY, CDR2 FYNNEI. This CDR3 region has 15 residues. CDR3 sequence: CASSFGGSYNSPLHF. For the CDR3, the DNA is TGTGCCAGCAGCTTCGGGGGCTCCTATAATTCACCCCTCCACTTT.

This sequence joins TRBV9 and TRBJ1-2; a possible D gene is TRBD1 (5 bases). With 6 bases removed from V and 6 bases from J, the gap between germline ends came to 15 bases. Per germline, CDR1 SGDLS and CDR2 YYNGEE. The CDR3 runs 13 residues. CDR3 sequence (DNA): TGTGCCAGCACCCCATTGGGGGTGAATGGCTACACCTTC. It specifies CASTPLGVNGYTF.

This clone was recorded once. This sequence joins TRBV5-1 and TRBJ2-7, with TRBD1 identical over 10 bases. The length of the CDR3 is 13 residues. The J segment lost 7 bases and the V segment lost 2 bases, leaving 3 bases of the junction unmatched. Germline V gene lookup returns CDR1 SGHRS and CDR2 YFSETQ. CDR3 protein: CASSFGQGGEQYF. The CDR3 bases are TGCGCCAGCAGCTTCGGACAGGGGGGAGAGCAGTACTTC.

The chain recombines TRBV27 with TRBJ2-3, with 10 bases that match TRBD2. Trimming took 3 bases from V and 4 from J; bases not matched to a gene: 4. Per germline, CDR1 MNHEY and CDR2 SMNVEV (reference sequence). The CDR3 consists of 15 residues. The CDR3 reads CASSLGAGGPDTQYF. In DNA, the CDR3 is TGTGCCAGCAGTTTGGGAGCGGGAGGGCCAGATACGCAGTATTTT.

The CDR3 bases are TGTGCCAGCAGTCCACTAGCGGGAGTAGATGGTGAGCAGTTCTTC. The encoded protein is CASSPLAGVDGEQFF. This chain connects TRBV6-4 to TRBJ2-1; 11 nucleotides agree with TRBD2. This CDR3 is 15 amino acids long. Per germline, CDR1 MRHNA and CDR2 SNTAGT. The V gene end was trimmed by 5 bases and the J gene end by 9 bases; junction bases not matched to a gene: 9.

A single count supports this clone. The chain employs TRBV29-1 and TRBJ1-3; D is ambiguous. V was trimmed by 4 bases and J by 0 bases, leaving 10 bases between them. This CDR3 has 14 amino acids. In germline, CDR1 is SQVTM, CDR2 ANQGSEA. CDR3 sequence (DNA): TGCAGCGTTGGTAACGGTGGCTCTGGAAACACCATATATTTT. Encoded protein: CSVGNGGSGNTIYF.

This chain connects TRBV11-2 to TRBJ2-1, with D unclear. V was cut by 7 bases and J by 2 bases, with 15 bases left in between. The CDR3 has 15 amino acids. Looked up from germline, CDR1 is SGHAT and CDR2 is FQNNGV. CDR3 sequence reads: CASTPRTSTYNEQFF. In DNA, the CDR3 is TGTGCCAGCACCCCCAGGACCAGTACCTACAATGAGCAGTTCTTC.

The rearrangement links TRBV7-2 to TRBJ2-1; 7 nucleotides agree with TRBD2. The germline V gene encodes CDR1 SGHTA and CDR2 FQGNSA. CDR3 length: 14 residues. The J segment lost 9 bases and the V segment lost 1 base, leaving 6 bases of the junction unmatched. The CDR3 nucleotides are TGTGCCAGCAGCTTAGGCGGGAGCCCCACTGAGCAGTTCTTC. It is translated as CASSLGGSPTEQFF.

The chain couples TRBV5-1 to TRBJ2-1, with 15 bases aligning to TRBD2. The V gene's germline CDR1 is SGHRS and CDR2 YFSETQ. Losses at the gene ends were 2 bases for V and 1 base for J; bases not matched to a gene: 1. The length of the CDR3 is 17 residues. The CDR3 nucleotides are TGCGCCAGCAGCTTTGGGACTAGCGGGGGGTCCTACAATGAGCAGTTCTTC. It codes for CASSFGTSGGSYNEQFF.

This clone came up a few times. The chain uses TRBV4-2 and TRBJ1-2, with D possibly matching TRBD1 (6 bases). Germline CDR1 is LGHNA and CDR2 is YNFKEQ. The CDR3 consists of 14 residues. Trimming shortened V by 2 bases and J by 8 bases, and 15 bases separated the two germline ends. CDR3 nucleotide sequence: TGTGCCAGCAGCCAAATGGGACAAAGGACAGGCTACACCTTC. It codes for CASSQMGQRTGYTF.